This section outlines one T cell receptor beta chain sequence together with its context. This clone has a single count. Its specific antigen is unknown. The record has no base qualities; no much larger clone is one base away. The sample is drawn from a study of T cell changes during pregnancy in multiple sclerosis (dated by TCRdb to between 2018 and 2020). Regarding the research as a whole: The study examined how the T cell repertoire changed over the course of pregnancy in women with multiple sclerosis.

The library came from the immunoSEQ multiplex PCR assay. This immuneACCESS table, as held by TCRdb, lists in-frame sequences with V and J called but not all clones. Of the missing ones, under half trace to an unresolved V gene in checked studies; the others have no known cause. The sample records some 80,000 clones, approximately 88% of which are singletons. About 1% of the sample is taken by the ten largest. Including cysteine and phenylalanine, the CDR3 has 14 amino acids. The retained sequence is limited to the CDR3, 42 bases, with the frame set at the first base. Trimming removed 8 bases from V and 1 base from J, leaving 11 bases between the germline ends. In the germline V gene, CDR1 corresponds to SGHTA and CDR2 to FQGNSA.

The starting material was peripheral blood, obtained in the first trimester of pregnancy. The chain is made from TRBV7-2 and TRBJ2-2; TRBD1 is possibly the D segment (6 matching bases). The receptor was isolated from a female donor in good health, enrolled as a control in a pregnancy study. The CDR3 region: CASALTGNTGELFF. The DNA is TGTGCCAGCGCCCTGACAGGGAACACCGGGGAGCTGTTTTTT.